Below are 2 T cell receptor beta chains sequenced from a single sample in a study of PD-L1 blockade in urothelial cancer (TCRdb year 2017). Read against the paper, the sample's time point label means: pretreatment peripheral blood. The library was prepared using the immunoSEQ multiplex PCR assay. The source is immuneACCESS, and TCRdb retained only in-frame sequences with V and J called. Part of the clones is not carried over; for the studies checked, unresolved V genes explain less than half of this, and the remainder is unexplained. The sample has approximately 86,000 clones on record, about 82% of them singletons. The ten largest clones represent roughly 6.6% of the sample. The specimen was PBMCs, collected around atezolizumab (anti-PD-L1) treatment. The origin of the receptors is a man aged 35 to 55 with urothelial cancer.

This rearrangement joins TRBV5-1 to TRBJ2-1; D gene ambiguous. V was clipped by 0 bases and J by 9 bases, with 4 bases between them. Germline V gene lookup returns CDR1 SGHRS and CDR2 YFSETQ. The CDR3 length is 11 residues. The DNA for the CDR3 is TGCGCCAGCAGCTTGGGTAGTGAGCAGTTCTTC. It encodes CASSLGSEQFF.

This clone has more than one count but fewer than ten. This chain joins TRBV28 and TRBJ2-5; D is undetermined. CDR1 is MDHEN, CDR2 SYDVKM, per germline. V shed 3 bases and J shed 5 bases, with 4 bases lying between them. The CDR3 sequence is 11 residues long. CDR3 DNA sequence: TGTGCCAGCAGTTTGTCTGAGACCCAGTACTTC. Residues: CASSLSETQYF.